The next 20 T cell receptor beta chains were all read from a single sample in a study of T cells in Graves' hyperthyroidism and ophthalmopathy. RNA transcripts provided the source from which TCR beta CDR3 regions were amplified. First-round RT-PCR targeting the TCR CDR3 was performed with the HTBI primer set. TCRdb re-derived calls from the multiplex PCR reads in MiXCR, one entry per CDR3 protein. Here the sample spans about 510,000 distinct CDR3 sequences, 12% to 15% being singletons. Source material: blood. These TCRs come from a woman in her forties with Graves' hyperthyroidism.

This clonotype was found many times. The J gene is TRBJ2-1, the V gene TRBV3-1; possible D gene TRBD1, 6 bases. Per the germline V gene, CDR1 is LGHDT and CDR2 is YNNKEL (reference sequence). The CDR3 runs 15 residues. V was cut by 5 bases and J by 5 bases, with 16 bases left in between. The CDR3 reads CASSTPGQENNEQFF. CDR3 sequence (DNA): TGTGCCAGCAGCACGCCGGGACAAGAAAACAATGAGCAGTTCTTC.

This clonotype occurred a few times. A much larger clone differs by one base, so this may be a read error. The chain combines TRBV5-1 with TRBJ2-6, with D possibly being TRBD1 (6 bases). The CDR3 loop spans 15 amino acids. Germline V gene lookup returns CDR1 SGHRS and CDR2 YFSETQ. CDR3 sequence (DNA): TGCGCCAGCAGCTTGGGTGATGCAGGGGCCAACGTCCCGACTTTC. It is translated as CASSLGDAGANVPTF.

This clonotype appeared a few times. CDR3 DNA sequence: TGTGCCAGTAGTATAGAATCGACTAGCGCCGCAAGCTCCTACAATGAGCAGTTCTTC. This translates into CASSIESTSAASSYNEQFF. The gene calls are TRBV19 and TRBJ2-1; 8 bases match TRBD2. Germline-derived CDR1 and CDR2 are LNHDA and SQIVND (reference sequence). There are 19 residues in the CDR3. Trimming cost V 0 bases and J 0 bases; bases outside gene matches: 10. Full variable domain (outside the CDR3, taken from reference TRBV19 and TRBJ2-1): DGGITQSPKYLFRKEGQNVTLSCEQNLNHDAMYWYRQDPGQGLRLIYYSQIVNDFQKGDIAEGYSVSREKKESFPLTVTSAQKNPTAFYLCASSIESTSAASSYNEQFFGPGTRLTVL.

This clonotype was recorded at least ten times. This chain links TRBV30 with TRBJ2-5, with D possibly being TRBD1 (6 bases). V was shortened by 1 base and J by 4 bases, with 13 bases between the two germline ends. The germline CDR1 and CDR2 sequences are GTSNPN and SVGIG (reference sequence). The CDR3 totals 14 residues. CDR3 region: CAWSELGGAETQYF. The DNA of the CDR3 is TGTGCCTGGAGTGAACTAGGGGGAGCAGAGACCCAGTACTTC.

This chain links TRBV5-1 with TRBJ2-7, with 8 bases aligning to TRBD1. This CDR3 has 14 residues. The germline CDR1 and CDR2 sequences are SGHRS and YFSETQ. J lost 2 bases, V lost 4 bases, and 5 bases had no gene match. CDR3 bases: TGCGCCAGCAGCACTGGACAGGGCCCCTACGAGCAGTACTTC. It specifies CASSTGQGPYEQYF.

This clonotype was picked up many times. The genes are TRBV6-1 and TRBJ1-5, with a tentative D call TRBD1 (5 bases). Trimming cost V 4 bases and J 3 bases, with 16 bases left between them. CDR3 length: 16 residues. Germline CDR1 MNHNS, CDR2 SASEGT. The CDR3 region is CASSGPRWGANQPQHF. The CDR3 nucleotides are TGTGCCAGCAGTGGACCCCGTTGGGGCGCCAATCAGCCCCAGCATTTT.

This clonotype was observed a few times. This chain uses TRBV19 with TRBJ2-7; 9 positions agree with TRBD2. Germline V gene lookup returns CDR1 LNHDA and CDR2 SQIVND (reference sequence). Trimming cost V 3 bases and J 0 bases; bases outside gene matches: 12. This CDR3 has 18 amino acids. The DNA for the CDR3 is TGTGCCAGTAGTATTCGCGGGACTAGCACCTTAGCCTCCTACGAGCAGTACTTC. Its translation: CASSIRGTSTLASYEQYF.

This clonotype was recorded a few times. This chain connects TRBV6-1 to TRBJ2-7; TRBD2 agrees at 8 bases. CDR1 and CDR2 (germline): MNHNS, SASEGT. After removal of 4 bases from V and 2 bases from J, the junction contained 7 bases not matched to a gene. The CDR3 runs to 15 residues. The CDR3 DNA follows: TGTGCCAGCAGTGGAGGGTTTAGCGGGACCTACGAGCAGTACTTC. Amino acids: CASSGGFSGTYEQYF.

CDR3 protein: CSARRTTGNEQFF. CDR3 sequence (DNA): TGCAGTGCTCGAAGAACCACGGGCAATGAGCAGTTCTTC. The V call is TRBV20-1, the J call TRBJ2-1; D not resolved. CDR3 length equals 13 residues. Trimming removed 5 bases at V and 6 bases at J, with 14 bases between. Germline V gene lookup returns CDR1 DFQATT and CDR2 SNEGSKA (reference sequence).

The table lists this clonotype with a count of one. This may be a read error, as it is one base from a much larger clone. The chain uses TRBV9 and TRBJ2-5; 10 bases align to TRBD2. This CDR3 is 15 amino acids long. Germline V gene lookup returns CDR1 SGDLS and CDR2 YYNGEE. The CDR3 DNA follows: TGTGCCAGCAGCGTAGGAGCGGGAGGGCGGGAGACCCAGAACTTC. It is translated as CASSVGAGGRETQNF. Full variable domain (remainder filled in from reference TRBV9 and TRBJ2-5): DSGVTQTPKHLITATGQRVTLRCSPRSGDLSVYWYQQSLDQGLQFLIQYYNGEERAKGNILERFSAQQFPDLHSELNLSSLELGDSALYFCASSVGAGGRETQNFGPGTRLLVL.

This clonotype was found a few times. One end of the junction is discordant with germline, which a read error may explain. V is TRBV28 and J is TRBJ2-2; 8 positions agree with TRBD1. Per the germline V gene, CDR1 is MDHEN and CDR2 is SYDVKM. The CDR3 spans 15 residues. CDR3 residues: CASGLMVQGAGELFF. In DNA, the CDR3 is TGTGCCAGCGGTTTAATGGTACAGGGGGCCGGGGAGCTGTTTTTT.

The rearrangement joins TRBV4-1 to TRBJ2-7; 10 bases match TRBD1. This CDR3 is built from 15 residues. Per the germline V gene, CDR1 is MGHRA and CDR2 is YSYEKL. Germline trimming cut 4 bases from V and 2 bases from J; bases unmatched to any gene: 5. This chain's CDR3 is CASSLGTGDAYEQYF. Written as DNA, the CDR3 is TGCGCCAGCAGCCTCGGGACAGGGGACGCCTACGAGCAGTACTTC.

For this clonotype: A clone one base away is much larger, so this may be a read error. The chain employs TRBV27 and TRBJ1-6; D unclear. Germline V gene lookup returns CDR1 MNHEY and CDR2 SMNVEV (reference sequence). V was pared by 5 bases and J by 7 bases, with 6 bases between. This CDR3 spans 12 amino acids. The CDR3 region has the DNA TGTGCCAGCAGTGAGGAGAATTCACCCCTCCACTTT. Protein: CASSEENSPLHF.

Worth noting for this clonotype: A clone one base away is much larger, so this may be a read error. This chain connects TRBV2 to TRBJ2-1, with TRBD2 identical over 14 bases. The ends lost 7 bases at V and 12 bases at J; junction bases unmatched: 8. Germline V gene lookup returns CDR1 SNHLY and CDR2 FYNNEI. This CDR3 contains 14 residues. The CDR3, as DNA: TGTGCCAGCACAGGGACTAGCGGGAGATATGGGCAGTTCTTC. This sequence encodes CASTGTSGRYGQFF.

In its sample, this clonotype was seen many times. The chain is built from TRBV6-1 and TRBJ2-3; 7 nucleotides match TRBD2. The V gene's germline CDR1 is MNHNS and CDR2 SASEGT. Losses at the gene ends were 4 bases for V and 3 bases for J; bases not matched to a gene: 4. The CDR3 totals 14 residues. The CDR3 sequence: CASSVAGVTDTQYF. CDR3 coding DNA: TGTGCCAGCAGTGTGGCGGGAGTGACAGATACGCAGTATTTT.

This clonotype was detected many times. The V gene is TRBV28, the J gene TRBJ1-1, with 7 bases identical to TRBD1. J was trimmed by 7 bases and V by 6 bases; bases with no gene match: 11. This CDR3 is built from 14 residues. The germline CDR1 and CDR2 sequences are MDHEN and SYDVKM. CDR3 coding DNA: TGTGCCAGCAGGATCCGGGACAGCGCCTTTGAAGCTTTCTTT. Amino acid sequence: CASRIRDSAFEAFF.

This clonotype was picked up many times. The chain is built from TRBV20-1 and TRBJ2-5; TRBD2 aligns across 7 bases. This CDR3 has 12 residues. CDR1 DFQATT and CDR2 SNEGSKA come from the germline V gene (reference sequence). The J segment lost 1 base and the V segment lost 4 bases, leaving 0 bases of the junction unmatched. In DNA, the CDR3 is TGCAGTGCTACTAGCGGCCAAGAGACCCAGTACTTC. This codes for CSATSGQETQYF.

The rearrangement links TRBV5-1 to TRBJ2-1, with D maybe TRBD1 (6 bases). CDR3 size: 14 residues. V was trimmed by 0 bases and J by 7 bases, leaving 11 bases between them. Per germline, CDR1 SGHRS and CDR2 YFSETQ. The CDR3, as DNA: TGCGCCAGCAGCTTGGGGGACAAGGGGAATGAGCAGTTCTTC. This encodes CASSLGDKGNEQFF.

This clonotype has more than one count but fewer than ten. The gene calls are TRBV20-1 and TRBJ2-1, with 14 positions matching TRBD2. Trimming at V came to 5 bases and at J to 1 base, leaving 10 bases not matched to a gene. The CDR3 runs to 18 residues. Germline-derived CDR1 and CDR2 are DFQATT and SNEGSKA (reference sequence). The CDR3 coding sequence is TGCAGTGCTGTCCAAGGACTAGCGGGAGGAGCGTCCTACAATGAGCAGTTCTTC. Translated: CSAVQGLAGGASYNEQFF.

This clonotype has ten or more counts. The chain links TRBV16 to TRBJ2-2; D not certain. Trimming took off 2 bases at V and 7 bases at J, with 8 bases between the two ends. The CDR3 runs to 13 residues. Germline values: CDR1 KGHSY, CDR2 FQNENV. CDR3 sequence (DNA): TGTGCCAGCAGCCAACGTAGAGGCGGGGAGCTGTTTTTT. Residues: CASSQRRGGELFF.